Listed below are T cell receptor beta chains from one sample, sequenced in a study of tissue T cells after allogeneic stem cell transplantation. Repertoires were generated with immunoSEQ multiplex PCR, while TCRdb's copy carries only in-frame clones and drops some. The sample includes about 43,000 clones, roughly 89% of them seen just once. The sequencing used blood, collected before transplantation. These receptors all come from a woman aged 40-69 years who later had graft-versus-host disease after an allogeneic stem cell transplant. Both conserved end residues are part of each CDR3. Each record gives: V gene, clone size, J gene, D gene, CDR3 protein, CDR3 DNA. A D gene is named only where the DNA matches it firmly. Only some rows state a clone size, as once, few, many or a class for expanded clones.

V: TRBV4-3
size: .
J: TRBJ1-6
D: .
CDR3: CASRPPGEHSPLHF
DNA: TGCGCCAGCAGGCCGCCGGGGGAGCATTCACCCCTCCACTTT

V: TRBV5-6
size: .
J: TRBJ1-5
D: .
CDR3: CASSFGDQPQHF
DNA: TGTGCCAGCAGCTTTGGAGATCAGCCCCAGCATTTT

V: TRBV11-3
size: .
J: TRBJ2-2
D: .
CDR3: CASSLRGTGELFF
DNA: TGTGCCAGCAGCTTAAGGGGCACCGGGGAGCTGTTTTTT

V: TRBV7-3
size: once
J: TRBJ2-7
D: TRBD1
CDR3: CASSSGTGGYEQYF
DNA: TGTGCCAGCAGCTCCGGGACAGGGGGCTACGAGCAGTACTTC

V: TRBV30
size: .
J: TRBJ2-2
D: .
CDR3: CAWSVQGGMVTGELFF
DNA: TGTGCCTGGAGTGTACAGGGCGGGATGGTCACCGGGGAGCTGTTTTTT

V: TRBV25-1
size: .
J: TRBJ1-5
D: .
CDR3: CASSEQGLYQPQHF
DNA: TGTGCCAGCAGTGAACAGGGGCTGTATCAGCCCCAGCATTTT

V: TRBV19
size: .
J: TRBJ1-3
D: .
CDR3: CASRAWDIASGNTIYF
DNA: TGTGCCAGTAGGGCTTGGGACATTGCGTCTGGAAACACCATATATTTT

V: TRBV11-3
size: .
J: TRBJ2-1
D: .
CDR3: CASSLDAVYYNEQFF
DNA: TGTGCCAGCAGCTTAGATGCGGTTTATTACAATGAGCAGTTCTTC

V: TRBV7-2
size: .
J: TRBJ2-1
D: TRBD1
CDR3: CASSFWTGENDEQFF
DNA: TGTGCCAGCAGCTTTTGGACAGGGGAGAATGATGAGCAGTTCTTC

V: TRBV23-1
size: .
J: TRBJ1-2
D: .
CDR3: CASSPIRDGYGYTF
DNA: TGCGCCAGCAGCCCAATCCGGGACGGATATGGCTACACCTTC

V: TRBV5-6
size: .
J: TRBJ1-5
D: TRBD1
CDR3: CASSRDRGIQPQHF
DNA: TGTGCCAGCAGCCGGGACAGGGGCATCCAGCCCCAGCATTTT

V: TRBV4-2
size: .
J: TRBJ1-1
D: .
CDR3: CASSQDRMGSNTEAFF
DNA: TGTGCCAGCAGCCAAGATCGAATGGGGTCGAACACTGAAGCTTTCTTT

V: TRBV5-4
size: .
J: TRBJ2-3
D: TRBD2
CDR3: CASSLAGGPAGDTQYF
DNA: TGTGCCAGCAGCTTAGCGGGAGGGCCTGCCGGAGATACGCAGTATTTT

V: TRBV21-1
size: few
J: TRBJ1-1
D: .
CDR3: CASSSYLWGTEAFF
DNA: TGTGCCAGCAGCAGTTACCTATGGGGCACTGAAGCTTTCTTT

V: TRBV7-9
size: .
J: TRBJ1-1
D: TRBD1
CDR3: CASSFGTGVTEAFF
DNA: TGTGCCAGCAGCTTCGGGACAGGGGTCACTGAAGCTTTCTTT

V: TRBV27
size: .
J: TRBJ1-1
D: .
CDR3: CASSSTRTSNTEAFF
DNA: TGTGCCAGCAGTTCCACTCGTACCTCGAACACTGAAGCTTTCTTT

V: TRBV5-6
size: .
J: TRBJ2-7
D: .
CDR3: CASSSPTNYEQYF
DNA: TGTGCCAGCAGCTCGCCGACAAACTACGAGCAGTACTTC

V: TRBV3-1/TRBV3-2
size: .
J: TRBJ1-6
D: .
CDR3: CASSQGAGGNSPLHF
DNA: TGTGCCAGCAGCCAAGGAGCTGGAGGGAATTCACCCCTCCACTTT

V: TRBV30
size: .
J: TRBJ1-3
D: .
CDR3: CAWSVWSSGNTIYF
DNA: TGTGCCTGGAGTGTTTGGTCGTCTGGAAACACCATATATTTT

V: TRBV11-2
size: once
J: TRBJ2-5
D: TRBD2
CDR3: CASSSRLAGGETQYF
DNA: TGTGCCAGCAGCTCGAGACTAGCGGGAGGAGAGACCCAGTACTTC

V: TRBV7-2
size: .
J: TRBJ2-1
D: .
CDR3: CASIPSGGSYNEQFF
DNA: TGTGCCAGCATCCCATCTGGGGGTTCCTACAATGAGCAGTTCTTC

V: TRBV6-4
size: medium-sized
J: TRBJ2-1
D: TRBD2
CDR3: CASSDSTSGSNEQFF
DNA: TGTGCCAGCAGTGACTCGACTAGCGGGAGCAATGAGCAGTTCTTC

V: TRBV19
size: .
J: TRBJ2-1
D: .
CDR3: CASRGDGGSYNEQFF
DNA: TGTGCCAGTAGGGGGGACGGGGGCAGCTACAATGAGCAGTTCTTC

V: TRBV9
size: .
J: TRBJ2-7
D: .
CDR3: CASSPPGLSSYEQYF
DNA: TGTGCCAGCAGCCCCCCGGGACTCAGCTCCTACGAGCAGTACTTC

V: TRBV7-9
size: few
J: TRBJ2-2
D: TRBD1
CDR3: CASSRTGEAGELFF
DNA: TGTGCCAGCAGTCGGACAGGGGAGGCCGGGGAGCTGTTTTTT

V: TRBV5-5
size: .
J: TRBJ2-7
D: TRBD1
CDR3: CASSLTRDRVEQYF
DNA: TGTGCCAGCAGCTTAACCCGGGACAGGGTCGAGCAGTACTTC

V: TRBV6-5
size: .
J: TRBJ2-7
D: .
CDR3: CASRDSNSYEQYF
DNA: TGTGCCAGCAGGGACAGTAACTCCTACGAGCAGTACTTC

V: TRBV24-1
size: .
J: TRBJ2-3
D: .
CDR3: CATSTTGRTDTQYF
DNA: TGTGCCACCAGCACTACAGGTCGGACAGATACGCAGTATTTT

V: TRBV11-3
size: .
J: TRBJ2-1
D: TRBD2
CDR3: CASRLAGAQDEQFF
DNA: TGTGCCAGCAGGCTAGCGGGAGCGCAGGATGAGCAGTTCTTC

V: TRBV28
size: .
J: TRBJ2-1
D: .
CDR3: CASSLHDRFSYNEQFF
DNA: TGTGCCAGCAGTTTGCACGACCGTTTCTCCTACAATGAGCAGTTCTTC

V: TRBV28
size: .
J: TRBJ2-7
D: .
CDR3: CASTPSSYEQYF
DNA: TGTGCCAGCACCCCTTCTTCCTACGAGCAGTACTTC

V: TRBV7-8
size: .
J: TRBJ1-1
D: TRBD1
CDR3: CASSSPGQRNTEAFF
DNA: TGTGCCAGCAGCTCTCCGGGACAGAGGAACACTGAAGCTTTCTTT

V: TRBV7-2
size: .
J: TRBJ1-1
D: TRBD1
CDR3: CASSFRQGAQGTEAFF
DNA: TGTGCCAGCAGCTTCAGACAGGGGGCGCAGGGGACTGAAGCTTTCTTT

V: TRBV7-9
size: few
J: TRBJ2-7
D: TRBD2
CDR3: CASSLGTTYEQYF
DNA: TGTGCCAGCAGCCTAGGGACTACTTACGAGCAGTACTTC

V: TRBV11-3
size: once
J: TRBJ1-1
D: .
CDR3: CASSLDRGGEAFF
DNA: TGTGCCAGCAGCTTAGATCGTGGGGGAGAAGCTTTCTTT

V: TRBV5-1
size: .
J: TRBJ2-2
D: .
CDR3: CASSLGTNTGELFF
DNA: TGCGCCAGCAGCTTGGGGACGAACACCGGGGAGCTGTTTTTT

V: TRBV5-5
size: .
J: TRBJ2-7
D: TRBD1
CDR3: CASSLQGAQGAALIYEQYF
DNA: TGTGCCAGCAGCTTGCAGGGCGCACAGGGGGCGGCCTTGATTTACGAGCAGTACTTC

V: TRBV6-2/TRBV6-3
size: .
J: TRBJ2-7
D: .
CDR3: CASSYPPVAGRYEQYF
DNA: TGTGCCAGCAGTTACCCGCCTGTAGCTGGGCGCTACGAGCAGTACTTC

V: TRBV24-1
size: .
J: TRBJ2-5
D: .
CDR3: CATSRGPETQYF
DNA: TGTGCCACCAGTAGGGGTCCAGAGACCCAGTACTTC

V: TRBV28
size: .
J: TRBJ1-2
D: TRBD1
CDR3: CATQQGYYGYTF
DNA: TGTGCCACCCAACAGGGGTACTATGGCTACACCTTC

V: TRBV10-3
size: .
J: TRBJ2-5
D: TRBD2
CDR3: CAISDTPGLEGTQYF
DNA: TGTGCCATCAGTGACACCCCGGGACTAGAGGGGACCCAGTACTTC

V: TRBV19
size: .
J: TRBJ2-1
D: .
CDR3: CASSYQLGYEQFF
DNA: TGTGCCAGTAGTTACCAGCTGGGGTATGAGCAGTTCTTC

V: TRBV4-2
size: .
J: TRBJ2-1
D: .
CDR3: CASSQEGATLGNEQFF
DNA: TGTGCCAGCAGCCAAGAGGGGGCTACCCTAGGCAATGAGCAGTTCTTC

V: TRBV5-4
size: .
J: TRBJ1-4
D: .
CDR3: CASSPGTSTNEKLFF
DNA: TGTGCCAGCAGCCCAGGGACCTCAACTAATGAAAAACTGTTTTTT

V: TRBV21-1
size: .
J: TRBJ2-5
D: .
CDR3: CASSKASSRAGSTVNYTQETQYF
DNA: TGTGCCAGCAGCAAAGCGTCCTCGCGCGCGGGCTCTACAGTAAACTATACCCAAGAGACCCAGTACTTC

V: TRBV29-1
size: .
J: TRBJ1-1
D: .
CDR3: CSVDPGAEAFF
DNA: TGCAGCGTTGACCCCGGCGCCGAAGCTTTCTTT

V: TRBV6-5
size: .
J: TRBJ1-1
D: .
CDR3: CASSYSRNTEAFF
DNA: TGTGCCAGCAGTTACTCGAGGAACACTGAAGCTTTCTTT

V: TRBV20-1
size: .
J: TRBJ2-1
D: .
CDR3: CRGVSYNEQFF
DNA: TGCAGGGGGGTCTCCTACAATGAGCAGTTCTTC

V: TRBV7-8
size: .
J: TRBJ2-1
D: .
CDR3: CASSLTNYNEQFF
DNA: TGTGCCAGCAGCTTAACGAACTACAATGAGCAGTTCTTC

V: TRBV27
size: .
J: TRBJ2-1
D: .
CDR3: CASRGSSIDEQFF
DNA: TGTGCCAGCCGTGGGAGCAGTATTGATGAGCAGTTCTTC

V: TRBV7-9
size: .
J: TRBJ1-6
D: TRBD1
CDR3: CAIVGGTGGSPLHF
DNA: TGTGCCATTGTTGGGGGGACAGGGGGATCACCCCTCCACTTT

V: TRBV9
size: .
J: TRBJ2-3
D: .
CDR3: CASSVAAYFTDTQYF
DNA: TGTGCCAGCAGCGTAGCTGCTTATTTCACAGATACGCAGTATTTT